Listed here are 27 T cell receptor beta chains from one sample, sequenced in a study of cytomegalovirus exposure and HLA in healthy donors. The PCR was carried out with 60 Vbeta primers and 13 Jbeta primers. Assay used: immunoSEQ multiplex PCR; TCRdb lists only in-frame clones, some missing. The sample records around 100,000 clones, 75% to 85% being singletons. Source material: PBMCs. Source of these receptors: a female donor in good health and CMV-seropositive.

CDR3 DNA sequence: TGCGCCAGCAACAACGGGGGGACCAACAATCCAGAGACCCAGTACTTC. Protein: CASNNGGTNNPETQYF. This chain joins TRBV5-1 and TRBJ2-5, with 7 bases identical to TRBD2. From germline, CDR1 is SGHRS and CDR2 YFSETQ. This CDR3 is built from 16 residues. V lost 6 bases, J lost 4 bases, and 15 bases stayed unmatched.

V is TRBV19 and J is TRBJ1-1, with 7 bases matching TRBD1. CDR1 and CDR2 (germline): LNHDA, SQIVND (reference sequence). The ends lost 4 bases at V and 0 bases at J; junction bases unmatched: 5. The CDR3 is 15 residues long. CDR3 protein: CASSRGQTMNTEAFF. The CDR3, as DNA: TGTGCCAGTAGTAGGGGACAGACCATGAACACTGAAGCTTTCTTT.

This clone was counted a few times. V usage is TRBV30 and J usage is TRBJ2-7, with 8 bases identical to TRBD2. The CDR3 runs to 15 residues. V was clipped by 5 bases and J by 1 base; unmatched bases: 10. The germline V gene has CDR1 GTSNPN and CDR2 SVGIG (reference sequence). CDR3 in DNA: TGTGCCTGGGACCCTGCGGGGGGCCGATCCTACGAGCAGTACTTC. Its protein is CAWDPAGGRSYEQYF. Variable domain in full (rest from reference TRBV30 and TRBJ2-7): SQTIHQWPATLVQPVGSPLSLECTVEGTSNPNLYWYRQAAGRGLQLLFYSVGIGQISSEVPQNLSASRPQDRQFILSSKKLLLSDSGFYLCAWDPAGGRSYEQYFGPGTRLTVT.

The chain employs TRBV11-3 and TRBJ2-1; tentative D call: TRBD2 (7 bases). V lost 5 bases, J lost 5 bases, and 16 bases lay in between. The V gene's germline CDR1 is SGHNT and CDR2 YENEEA. The CDR3 runs to 15 residues. The CDR3 sequence: CASSTGGRGDNEQFF. CDR3 sequence (DNA): TGTGCCAGCAGCACCGGGGGCCGGGGGGACAATGAGCAGTTCTTC.

The chain joins TRBV6-1 to TRBJ1-6; D is ambiguous. Germline V gene sequence: CDR1 MNHNS, CDR2 SASEGT. CDR3 size: 13 residues. The V gene lost 8 bases and the J gene lost 0 bases, with 5 bases spanning the gap. The CDR3 DNA follows: TGTGCCAGCCCGCGCTCCTATAATTCACCCCTCCACTTT. Translating gives CASPRSYNSPLHF.

The rearrangement uses TRBV10-3 and TRBJ1-2; 9 bases match TRBD1. The CDR3 extends over 14 amino acids. CDR1 and CDR2 (germline): ENHRY, SYGVKD. Losses at the gene ends were 4 bases for V and 5 bases for J; bases not matched to a gene: 5. CDR3: CAISGTTGGYGYTF. CDR3 DNA: TGTGCCATCAGTGGGACGACAGGGGGTTATGGCTACACCTTC.

The chain recombines TRBV5-1 with TRBJ1-1; 7 bases line up with TRBD1. Germline V lookup: CDR1 SGHRS, CDR2 YFSETQ. The CDR3 length is 15 residues. The junction had 3 bases not matched to a gene; V was cut back by 0 bases and J by 1 base. The CDR3 coding sequence is TGCGCCAGCAGCTTGGAGGGGACAGCGAACACTGAAGCTTTCTTT. This gives the protein CASSLEGTANTEAFF.

J is TRBJ2-3 and V is TRBV7-8; the match to TRBD1 covers 8 bases. Germline-derived CDR1 and CDR2 are SGHVS and FQNEAQ. V shed 5 bases, J shed 4 bases, and the junction held 5 bases outside the gene matches. The CDR3 totals 14 residues. CDR3 residues: CASSPGQGADTQYF. The CDR3 nucleotides are TGTGCCAGCAGCCCTGGACAGGGCGCAGATACGCAGTATTTT.

The chain recombines TRBV6-1 with TRBJ1-1; 7 bases line up with TRBD1. Germline lookup yields CDR1 MNHNS and CDR2 SASEGT. With V trimmed by 7 bases and J by 1 base, 3 bases remained unmatched. This CDR3 is 13 amino acids long. CDR3 residues: CASTRGTNTEAFF. The CDR3 DNA is TGTGCCAGCACCAGGGGGACGAACACTGAAGCTTTCTTT.

The genes are TRBV19 and TRBJ1-1; 9 bases match TRBD1. V shed 7 bases and J 4 bases; nucleotides not matched to a gene: 10. Germline loops: CDR1 LNHDA, CDR2 SQIVND (reference sequence). This CDR3 has 15 residues. CDR3 coding DNA: TGTGCCAGTATATCAACCGACAGGGGGGTCACTGAAGCTTTCTTT. Translation gives CASISTDRGVTEAFF.

This chain joins TRBV29-1 and TRBJ2-6, with 7 bases matching TRBD2. V shed 6 bases and J 5 bases; nucleotides not matched to a gene: 7. The germline V gene has CDR1 SQVTM and CDR2 ANQGSEA. The CDR3 length is 14 residues. CDR3 nucleotide sequence: TGCAGCGTACCTACGGGGGGTAGGGCCAACGTCCTGACTTTC. Protein: CSVPTGGRANVLTF.

This chain joins TRBV30 and TRBJ1-2, with 10 bases lining up with TRBD1. V was clipped by 4 bases and J by 4 bases; unmatched bases: 6. This CDR3 contains 14 residues. Looked up from germline, CDR1 is GTSNPN and CDR2 is SVGIG (reference sequence). The CDR3 reads CAWKGTGESYGYTF. Here the CDR3 DNA reads TGTGCCTGGAAGGGGACAGGGGAGAGCTATGGCTACACCTTC.

The chain uses TRBV6-6 and TRBJ1-4; 9 bases fit TRBD1. There are 14 residues in the CDR3. Germline V lookup: CDR1 MNHNY, CDR2 SVGAGI (reference sequence). The ends lost 7 bases at V and 5 bases at J; junction bases unmatched: 5. The DNA of the CDR3 is TGTGCCAGCATGTCGACAGGGGGGAATGAAAAACTGTTTTTT. Protein sequence: CASMSTGGNEKLFF.

The chain carries TRBV5-5 and TRBJ2-3, with TRBD2 identical over 7 bases. V was clipped by 5 bases and J by 3 bases; unmatched bases: 6. The CDR3 is made up of 14 amino acids. Germline V CDR1 and CDR2: SGHKS, YYEKEE (reference sequence). The CDR3 DNA is TGTGCCAGCAGTTATGGACTAGGGACAGATACGCAGTATTTT. Residues: CASSYGLGTDTQYF.

The chain is built from TRBV7-2 and TRBJ2-1; 13 bases align to TRBD2. The CDR3 has 16 residues. V lost 4 bases, J lost 6 bases, and 6 bases stayed unmatched. In germline, CDR1 is SGHTA, CDR2 FQGNSA. This chain's CDR3 is CASSSSLAGGPNEQFF. The CDR3 region has the DNA TGTGCCAGCAGCTCCTCACTAGCGGGAGGGCCCAATGAGCAGTTCTTC.

V gene TRBV7-8 combines with J gene TRBJ1-5, with unresolved D. Trimming removed 3 bases at V and 1 base at J, with 10 bases between. The CDR3 contains 15 residues. Germline loops: CDR1 SGHVS, CDR2 FQNEAQ. The CDR3 DNA is TGTGCCAGCAGCTTGCATCAGGCCAGCAATCAGCCCCAGCATTTT. It translates to CASSLHQASNQPQHF.

The rearrangement uses TRBV9 and TRBJ2-1, with 7 bases identical to TRBD2. The V gene's germline CDR1 is SGDLS and CDR2 YYNGEE. There are 18 residues in the CDR3. Unmatched junction bases numbered 13, after V lost 3 bases and J lost 1 base. CDR3 in amino acids: CASSANLPGLPSYNEQFF. The CDR3 DNA sequence: TGTGCCAGCAGCGCAAATCTCCCGGGACTACCATCCTACAATGAGCAGTTCTTC.

The chain joins TRBV7-6 to TRBJ2-7, with TRBD1 as a possible D gene (6 bases). CDR1 and CDR2 (germline): SGHVS, FNYEAQ. The CDR3 extends over 13 amino acids. Trimming took off 5 bases at V and 0 bases at J, with 8 bases between the two ends. In DNA, the CDR3 is TGTGCCAGCAGCCCGACAGGCTCCTACGAGCAGTACTTC. Its translation is CASSPTGSYEQYF.

The chain uses TRBV19 and TRBJ1-1; D may be TRBD1 (5 bases). Germline V lookup: CDR1 LNHDA, CDR2 SQIVND (reference sequence). Trimming pared 0 bases from V and 3 bases from J, leaving 11 bases between. The CDR3 length is 15 residues. The CDR3 coding sequence is TGTGCCAGTAGTATAGATCTCAGGGCGGACACTGAAGCTTTCTTT. Translation: CASSIDLRADTEAFF.

J is TRBJ1-1 and V is TRBV25-1, with D tentatively TRBD1 (5 bases). The CDR3 contains 13 residues. The V gene lost 6 bases and the J gene lost 0 bases, with 8 bases spanning the gap. Germline CDR1 reads MGHDK; CDR2 reads SYGVNS. CDR3 DNA: TGTGCCAGCAGGGACAAAATGAACACTGAAGCTTTCTTT. Translation gives CASRDKMNTEAFF.

The chain combines TRBV5-1 with TRBJ2-1, with D perhaps TRBD1 (7 bases). Germline V CDR1 and CDR2: SGHRS, YFSETQ. The V end lost 4 bases, the J end lost 4 bases, and 15 bases lay between the germline ends. The CDR3 spans 15 residues. CDR3 protein: CASSLLRGQYNEQFF. CDR3 bases: TGCGCCAGCAGCCTATTGCGGGGACAGTACAATGAGCAGTTCTTC.

The V call is TRBV6-1, the J call TRBJ2-3, with 7 bases that match TRBD2. This CDR3 comprises 19 residues. In germline, CDR1 is MNHNS, CDR2 SASEGT. Germline trimming cut 1 base from V and 0 bases from J; bases unmatched to any gene: 13. CDR3 residues: CASSEGEGSSGSSTDTQYF. CDR3 nucleotides: TGTGCCAGCAGTGAAGGGGAGGGGAGTAGCGGGTCTAGCACAGATACGCAGTATTTT.

This clone was picked up one time. The V and J genes are TRBV5-1 and TRBJ2-5, with D perhaps TRBD2 (5 bases). V was shortened by 9 bases and J by 4 bases, with 22 bases between the two germline ends. Germline V gene data show CDR1 as SGHRS and CDR2 as YFSETQ. The CDR3 is 15 residues long. The CDR3: CATHPNTAALETQYF. The DNA of the CDR3 is TGCGCCACCCACCCGAACACAGCGGCTCTAGAGACCCAGTACTTC.

Regarding this clone: One end of the junction fails to match germline, which may point to a read error. Other nucleotide sequences from this sample produce the same CDR3. The V and J genes are TRBV11-1 and TRBJ1-1; D unresolved. The germline CDR1 and CDR2 sequences are SGHAT and FQDESV (reference sequence). The length of the CDR3 is 14 residues. The CDR3 region has the DNA TGCGCCAGCAGCTTACCGGGAGCGAACACTGAAGCTTTCTTT. Translated, it gives CASSLPGANTEAFF.

CDR3 nucleotide sequence: TGTGCCAGCAGAAATAGGGGTGCAACTAATGAAAAACTGTTTTTT. Its protein is CASRNRGATNEKLFF. The chain employs TRBV7-2 and TRBJ1-4; D possibly corresponds to TRBD1 (5 bases). V dropped 6 bases and J dropped 0 bases, with 11 bases sitting between them. The CDR3 has 15 amino acids. Germline V gene sequence: CDR1 SGHTA, CDR2 FQGNSA.

The chain joins TRBV10-3 to TRBJ2-7; 7 positions agree with TRBD2. CDR3 length equals 15 residues. The germline gives CDR1 ENHRY, CDR2 SYGVKD. The V gene end was trimmed by 6 bases and the J gene end by 0 bases; junction bases not matched to a gene: 8. CDR3 region: CAIRPSGLISYEQYF. As DNA, the CDR3 is TGTGCCATCAGGCCTAGCGGCCTCATCTCCTACGAGCAGTACTTC.

This clone was seen once. The chain combines TRBV7-9 with TRBJ2-2; 8 positions agree with TRBD2. V shed 1 base and J 7 bases; nucleotides not matched to a gene: 2. Germline V CDR1 and CDR2: SEHNR, FQNEAQ (reference sequence). The CDR3 runs to 14 residues. The CDR3 DNA follows: TGTGCCAGCAGCTTAGGCGGGAGGCTCGGGGAGCTGTTTTTT. Its protein is CASSLGGRLGELFF.